Detailed here is one TCR beta chain. The germline gene is not matched at one end of the junction; a read error may be the cause. RNA was extracted from bulk tissue without any cell sorting. This entry is derived from a study of tumor and adjacent non-tumor tissue in lung cancer. Three rounds of nested PCR, following a modified ARM-PCR protocol, produced the TCRbeta library. TCRdb re-called the multiplex PCR reads through MiXCR, storing one row per CDR3 protein. The table records 78,000 or so distinct CDR3 sequences, roughly 80% of them present only once. There are 16 residues in the CDR3. CDR1 SGHNT and CDR2 YYREEE come from the germline V gene (reference sequence).

Sequenced material: lung tumor tissue. The source of this sequence is a woman aged 45-65 years with non-small cell lung cancer. The chain links TRBV5-4 to TRBJ2-5, with TRBD2 matching 8 bases. The CDR3 loop is CASSLSRGGYQVTQYF. The CDR3 DNA sequence: TGTGCCAGCAGCTTGAGTCGCGGGGGGTACCAAGTGACCCAGTACTTC.